This entry lists 22 T cell receptor beta chains sequenced from one sample in a study of immune evolution from preneoplasia to lung adenocarcinoma. Generated by immunoSEQ multiplex PCR, the TCRdb table keeps only in-frame clones and is missing some. The sample has over 5,500 clones; approximately 84% are singletons. Sequencing input: FFPE lung adenocarcinoma in situ tissue. The receptor set was obtained from an older donor with lung adenocarcinoma.

This rearrangement joins TRBV27 to TRBJ1-4; D might be TRBD1 (5 bases). V dropped 4 bases and J dropped 7 bases, with 13 bases sitting between them. This CDR3 comprises 14 residues. Per the germline V gene, CDR1 is MNHEY and CDR2 is SMNVEV (reference sequence). The CDR3 protein is CASSYRGKGEKLFF. The CDR3 DNA reads TGTGCCAGCAGTTACCGGGGCAAGGGTGAAAAACTGTTTTTT.

The chain couples TRBV6-4 to TRBJ2-1; D is tentatively TRBD1 or TRBD2 (6 bases each). Germline values: CDR1 MRHNA, CDR2 SNTAGT. The CDR3 is 12 amino acids. The CDR3 nucleotides read TGTGGACGGGGGCAGACGGACAATGAGCAGTTCTTC. This encodes CGRGQTDNEQFF.

The gene calls are TRBV4-1 and TRBJ2-1; TRBD2 matches at 8 bases. Trimming at V came to 0 bases and at J to 6 bases, leaving 13 bases not matched to a gene. Germline V gene data show CDR1 as MGHRA and CDR2 as YSYEKL. This CDR3 spans 18 amino acids. The CDR3 region has the DNA TGCGCCAGCAGCCAAGAATTTACCGGGACTAGTGAGATCAATGAGCAGTTCTTC. The encoded protein is CASSQEFTGTSEINEQFF.

The chain joins TRBV29-1 to TRBJ2-7; 12 nucleotides line up with TRBD1. Germline loops: CDR1 SQVTM, CDR2 ANQGSEA. V lost 5 bases to trimming and J lost 5 bases; unmatched junction nucleotides: 13. The CDR3 length is 16 residues. CDR3 loop: CSVLLGTGGLSNEQYF. In DNA, the CDR3 is TGCAGCGTTCTCCTAGGGACAGGGGGCCTTAGCAACGAGCAGTACTTC.

The chain carries TRBV9 and TRBJ2-3, with D unresolved. From germline, CDR1 is SGDLS and CDR2 YYNGEE. The CDR3 sequence is 14 residues long. V dropped 0 bases and J dropped 2 bases, with 7 bases sitting between them. CDR3: CASSVDVSTDTQYF. The CDR3 DNA sequence: TGTGCCAGCAGCGTAGATGTCTCCACAGATACGCAGTATTTT.

The chain recombines TRBV7-9 with TRBJ1-4; D is unresolved. Trimming took off 1 base at V and 5 bases at J, with 8 bases between the two ends. Germline loops: CDR1 SEHNR, CDR2 FQNEAQ (reference sequence). This CDR3 region has 14 residues. The CDR3 loop reads CASSLDALNEKLFF. CDR3 in DNA: TGTGCCAGCAGCTTAGATGCGTTGAATGAAAAACTGTTTTTT.

The chain combines TRBV6-1 with TRBJ1-5; D unclear. CDR3 length: 15 residues. V gave up 4 bases and J gave up 3 bases, with 13 bases separating them. The germline V gene encodes CDR1 MNHNS and CDR2 SASEGT. CDR3 in DNA: TGTGCCAGCAGTGGCTGGGTAGAGGACAATCAGCCCCAGCATTTT. This gives the protein CASSGWVEDNQPQHF.

The CDR3, as DNA: TGTGCCAGCAGTCCACGTCAATCGACACTGAACTATGGCTACACCTTC. Residues: CASSPRQSTLNYGYTF. The V and J genes are TRBV2 and TRBJ1-2; the D is unclear. The CDR3 is made up of 16 amino acids. Germline assignment: CDR1 SNHLY and CDR2 FYNNEI. Trimming took 5 bases from V and 2 from J, leaving 18 bases between them. Supplemented by reference TRBV2 and TRBJ1-2, the full variable domain reads EPEVTQTPSHQVTQMGQEVILRCVPISNHLYFYWYRQILGQKVEFLVSFYNNEISEKSEIFDDQFSVERPDGSNFTLKIRSTKLEDSAMYFCASSPRQSTLNYGYTFGSGTRLTVV.

This chain joins TRBV19 and TRBJ2-2; D gene unclear. Germline assignment: CDR1 LNHDA and CDR2 SQIVND (reference sequence). The length of the CDR3 is 12 residues. The V and J ends lost 7 bases and 6 bases respectively, with 9 bases between them. CDR3 sequence reads: CASIGLAGELFF. Here the CDR3 DNA reads TGTGCCAGTATTGGGCTGGCCGGGGAGCTGTTTTTT.

This chain uses TRBV27 with TRBJ2-7; D is ambiguous. The germline V and J ends were trimmed by 7 bases and 0 bases, with 13 bases remaining between them. Germline V gene data show CDR1 as MNHEY and CDR2 as SMNVEV (reference sequence). The CDR3 spans 14 residues. The CDR3 DNA follows: TGTGCCAGCAAGGTGGGCGGCACCTCCTACGAGCAGTACTTC. It translates to CASKVGGTSYEQYF.

The J gene is TRBJ1-2, the V gene TRBV6-5; TRBD1 agrees at 7 bases. Germline values: CDR1 MNHEY, CDR2 SVGAGI. The CDR3 runs to 15 residues. V shed 0 bases, J shed 5 bases, and the junction held 6 bases outside the gene matches. CDR3 coding DNA: TGTGCCAGCAGTTACTCGGGGGACAGTGGTTATGGCTACACCTTC. Its translation is CASSYSGDSGYGYTF.

The chain employs TRBV5-6 and TRBJ1-1; D not resolved. CDR1 SGHDT and CDR2 YYEEEE come from the germline V gene. CDR3 length equals 13 residues. Trimming removed 0 bases at V and 8 bases at J, with 11 bases between. CDR3 region: CASSLVHPEEAFF. The DNA of the CDR3 is TGTGCCAGCAGCTTGGTTCATCCTGAAGAAGCTTTCTTT. Based on the CDR3 plus reference TRBV5-6 and TRBJ1-1, the full variable domain is DAGVTQSPTHLIKTRGQQVTLRCSPKSGHDTVSWYQQALGQGPQFIFQYYEEEERQRGNFPDRFSGHQFPNYSSELNVNALLLGDSALYLCASSLVHPEEAFFGQGTRLTVV.

V is TRBV6-5 and J is TRBJ1-4, with D maybe TRBD1 (6 bases). Between the trimmed V and J ends, which lost 2 bases and 2 bases, there was a span of 9 bases. The length of the CDR3 is 15 residues. Per the germline V gene, CDR1 is MNHEY and CDR2 is SVGAGI. This CDR3 reads CASSYTTGTNEKLFF. CDR3 DNA: TGTGCCAGCAGTTACACCACAGGGACTAATGAAAAACTGTTTTTT.

V is TRBV6-5 and J is TRBJ2-2; D unclear. This CDR3 is built from 14 residues. The germline CDR1 and CDR2 sequences are MNHEY and SVGAGI. Trimming took off 2 bases at V and 4 bases at J, with 8 bases between the two ends. The CDR3 reads CASSYGWSTGELFF. DNA of the CDR3: TGTGCCAGCAGTTACGGGTGGTCCACCGGGGAGCTGTTTTTT.

The chain combines TRBV6-1 with TRBJ2-6, with D possibly TRBD1 on 6 matching bases. Trimming removed 2 bases from V and 4 bases from J, with 12 bases in between. CDR1 and CDR2 (germline): MNHNS, SASEGT. The CDR3 covers 16 residues. This CDR3 reads CASSESWGTGANVLTF. CDR3 DNA: TGTGCCAGCAGTGAAAGTTGGGGGACAGGGGCCAACGTCCTGACTTTC.

The chain's CDR3 is CASSPVTERAGNTIYF. The CDR3, as DNA: TGTGCCAGCTCACCCGTGACAGAACGGGCTGGAAACACCATATATTTT. J is TRBJ1-3 and V is TRBV18; possibly TRBD1 for D (5 bases). With 3 bases removed from V and 2 bases from J, the gap between germline ends came to 14 bases. Germline CDR1 KGHSH, CDR2 LQKENI. The CDR3 spans 16 residues.

The genes are TRBV5-1 and TRBJ1-2, with D tentatively TRBD1 (5 bases). The CDR3 length is 14 residues. CDR1 and CDR2 (germline): SGHRS, YFSETQ. Between the trimmed V and J ends, which lost 2 bases and 8 bases, there was a span of 16 bases. This chain's CDR3 is CASSFLVGEGGYTF. In DNA, the CDR3 is TGCGCCAGCAGCTTTTTAGTAGGGGAGGGCGGCTACACCTTC.

This chain joins TRBV11-3 and TRBJ2-7; D may be TRBD1 (5 bases). The CDR3 is 12 residues long. V shed 1 base and J shed 6 bases, with 7 bases lying between them. In germline, CDR1 is SGHNT, CDR2 YENEEA. Written as DNA, the CDR3 is TGTGCCAGCAGCTTAGGGGGCTTCGAGCAGTACTTC. Translated, it gives CASSLGGFEQYF.

This clone was recorded only once. CDR3 in DNA: TGTGCCACCTCGCACGGGGAGGGGGGTGAAAAACTGTTTTTT. It yields the protein CATSHGEGGEKLFF. The rearrangement links TRBV15 to TRBJ1-4, with a weak D call TRBD1 (6 bases). CDR1 and CDR2 (germline): LNHNV, YYDKDF (reference sequence). V shed 8 bases and J shed 7 bases, with 17 bases lying between them. The CDR3 consists of 14 residues.

The chain joins TRBV30 to TRBJ2-7, with TRBD1 matching 9 bases. Germline V gives CDR1 GTSNPN, CDR2 SVGIG (reference sequence). CDR3 size: 14 residues. V was clipped by 2 bases and J by 7 bases; unmatched bases: 9. DNA of the CDR3: TGTGCCTGGAGTACCGGGACAGGGATTCGGGAGCAGTACTTC. It translates to CAWSTGTGIREQYF. The full variable domain, its missing parts supplied by reference TRBV30 and TRBJ2-7, is SQTIHQWPATLVQPVGSPLSLECTVEGTSNPNLYWYRQAAGRGLQLLFYSVGIGQISSEVPQNLSASRPQDRQFILSSKKLLLSDSGFYLCAWSTGTGIREQYFGPGTRLTVT.

In this sample, this clone turned up a few times. This CDR3 is also generated by other DNA sequences in the sample. This chain joins TRBV7-9 and TRBJ2-3; D not certain. The germline V gene encodes CDR1 SEHNR and CDR2 FQNEAQ (reference sequence). The CDR3 consists of 13 residues. V shed 0 bases and J shed 0 bases, with 1 base lying between them. The CDR3 bases are TGTGCCAGCAGCTTAGCGAGCACAGATACGCAGTATTTT. Its protein product is CASSLASTDTQYF.

The CDR3 DNA is TGTGCCAGCAGCCCGCAACCTAGTAGCAATGAGCAGTTCTTC. This encodes CASSPQPSSNEQFF. The genes are TRBV7-2 and TRBJ2-1; D is unresolved. This CDR3 region has 14 residues. Germline lookup yields CDR1 SGHTA and CDR2 FQGNSA. The V end was cut by 5 bases, the J end by 6 bases, with 14 bases between.